This record covers a single TCR beta chain. Its specificity is unknown. CD4+ cells yielded CD45RA+ naive and CD45RA-negative memory subsets. The data derive from a study of shared clonotypes between healthy human individuals. Regarding the study as a whole: The sole specimen, blood, was sampled, and tissue repertoires likely differ. A reduction in generation probabilities was seen for non-shared clonotypes relative to those shared by all four donors.

The CDR3 has 16 amino acids. Deletions cut 4 bases from V and 0 bases from J, with 11 bases between. Germline V CDR1 and CDR2: SGHRS, YFSETQ. Deep level was the assay's run setting. Generated by immunoSEQ multiplex PCR, the TCRdb table keeps only in-frame clones and is missing some. The sample consists of under 1,900,000 clones, just under 99% of them appearing once. The source is a man in his thirties or forties in good health. This rearrangement joins TRBV5-1 to TRBJ2-6, with D unresolved. Sequenced material: naive CD4+ T cells sorted from blood. The sample's subset: CD45RA+ positively selected. The CDR3 DNA is TGCGCCAGCAGCCCCATCCTATCCTCTGGGGCCAACGTCCTGACTTTC. Residues: CASSPILSSGANVLTF.